A single sample gave rise to the 16 T cell receptor beta chains below, sequenced in a study of CD8 T cells in Susac syndrome. With random hexamers, reverse transcription was performed on about 0.5 to 1 ug of RNA. Using its own MiXCR run on the immunoSEQ multiplex PCR reads, TCRdb lists one record per CDR3 protein. The sample lists hundreds of thousands of distinct CDR3 sequences, approximately 90% occurring once. Sequencing was carried out using CD8+ T cells from PBMCs. The origin of the receptors is a human donor with multiple sclerosis.

The CDR3: CASSLEGEDEKLFF. The CDR3 bases are TGTGCCAGCAGCTTAGAAGGGGAGGACGAAAAACTGTTTTTT. The chain is built from TRBV7-2 and TRBJ1-4; the D gene is possibly TRBD1 (5 bases). The CDR3 totals 14 residues. Trimming removed 1 base at V and 8 bases at J, with 11 bases between. The germline CDR1 and CDR2 sequences are SGHTA and FQGNSA.

The J gene is TRBJ2-3, the V gene TRBV30; 7 nucleotides line up with TRBD1. Germline V gene lookup returns CDR1 GTSNPN and CDR2 SVGIG (reference sequence). CDR3 length: 15 residues. J lost 1 base, V lost 1 base, and 5 bases had no gene match. The CDR3 bases are TGTGCCTGGAGTGAACTAGGGGGCGGCACAGATACGCAGTATTTT. This sequence encodes CAWSELGGGTDTQYF. The entire variable domain, with the rest obtained from reference TRBV30 and TRBJ2-3, is as follows: SQTIHQWPATLVQPVGSPLSLECTVEGTSNPNLYWYRQAAGRGLQLLFYSVGIGQISSEVPQNLSASRPQDRQFILSSKKLLLSDSGFYLCAWSELGGGTDTQYFGPGTRLTVL.

This chain uses TRBV28 with TRBJ2-7; no firm D call. V was trimmed by 2 bases and J by 0 bases, leaving 8 bases between them. The germline V gene encodes CDR1 MDHEN and CDR2 SYDVKM. The CDR3 covers 14 residues. CDR3 nucleotides: TGTGCCAGCAGTTTAGGGTTTGGCTCCTACGAGCAGTACTTC. Encoded protein: CASSLGFGSYEQYF.

J is TRBJ2-7 and V is TRBV4-1; perhaps TRBD1 as D (6 bases). V lost 5 bases and J lost 1, with 15 bases in between. Germline V gene data show CDR1 as MGHRA and CDR2 as YSYEKL. The CDR3 spans 15 residues. CDR3 loop: CASSFRQAASYEQYF. In nucleotides, the CDR3 is TGCGCCAGCAGCTTTAGACAGGCCGCTTCCTACGAGCAGTACTTC.

The genes are TRBV7-9 and TRBJ2-2, with 11 nucleotides matching TRBD2. The CDR3 is 17 amino acids. J gave up 6 bases and V 3 bases, and 9 bases lay outside the gene matches. Germline CDR1 SEHNR, CDR2 FQNEAQ (reference sequence). The CDR3 loop is CASSFAPGLAAPGELFF. In DNA form, the CDR3 reads TGTGCCAGCAGCTTTGCCCCGGGACTAGCGGCCCCCGGGGAGCTGTTTTTT.

This clonotype came up a few times. The CDR3, as DNA: TGTGCCAGCAGCTTACTACTAAGGGCTCAAGATACGCAGTATTTT. This gives the protein CASSLLLRAQDTQYF. The chain joins TRBV7-2 to TRBJ2-3; D not certain. CDR3 length equals 15 residues. Germline loops: CDR1 SGHTA, CDR2 FQGNSA. V gave up 2 bases and J gave up 5 bases, with 14 bases separating them. Together with reference TRBV7-2 and TRBJ2-3, the CDR3 gives the full variable domain: GAGVSQSPSNKVTEKGKDVELRCDPISGHTALYWYRQSLGQGLEFLIYFQGNSAPDKSGLPSDRFSAERTGGSVSTLTIQRTQQEDSAVYLCASSLLLRAQDTQYFGPGTRLTVL.

V usage is TRBV21-1 and J usage is TRBJ2-7; the table calls TRBD1, which could not be checked here. TRBV21-1 is designated a pseudogene. The CDR3 is made up of 16 amino acids. The CDR3: CASSENGTGDIDEQYF. For the CDR3, the DNA is TGTGCCAGCAGCGAAAACGGGACAGGGGATATCGACGAGCAGTACTTC.

The rearrangement links TRBV6-1 to TRBJ1-5, with D unresolved. The CDR3 is 17 residues long. The V gene's germline CDR1 is MNHNS and CDR2 SASEGT. V lost 5 bases and J 2 bases, leaving 19 bases between the germline ends. The DNA for the CDR3 is TGTGCCAGCAGTAGTCTGGCGGACCGCCCCGGCAATCAGCCCCAGCATTTT. Its translation is CASSSLADRPGNQPQHF.

This chain links TRBV5-1 with TRBJ1-1, with TRBD1 identical over 7 bases. V lost 1 base, J lost 0 bases, and 9 bases stayed unmatched. Germline V gives CDR1 SGHRS, CDR2 YFSETQ. The CDR3 loop spans 17 amino acids. The CDR3 DNA sequence: TGCGCCAGCAGCTTGTTAACCGGGACAGCCTTGAACACTGAAGCTTTCTTT. Protein product: CASSLLTGTALNTEAFF.

The chain employs TRBV24-1 and TRBJ2-7; D gene ambiguous. CDR1 and CDR2 from the germline V gene are KGHDR and SFDVKD. The CDR3 contains 12 residues. With 2 bases removed from V and 2 bases from J, the gap between germline ends came to 3 bases. This chain's CDR3 is CATSDSAYEQYF. The CDR3 region has the DNA TGTGCCACCAGTGATTCGGCCTACGAGCAGTACTTC.

This chain uses TRBV12-3 or TRBV12-4 with TRBJ2-7; 8 bases are shared with TRBD2. With 5 bases clipped from V and 5 bases from J, the junction kept 11 bases outside the gene matches. The CDR3 runs to 15 residues. This chain's CDR3 is CASSQAGVGVHEQYF. CDR3 sequence (DNA): TGTGCCAGCAGTCAAGCGGGAGTTGGTGTGCACGAGCAGTACTTC.

This chain links TRBV9 with TRBJ2-1; D gene uncertain. The V gene lost 4 bases and the J gene lost 9 bases, with 11 bases spanning the gap. The germline V gene encodes CDR1 SGDLS and CDR2 YYNGEE. The CDR3 length is 12 residues. CDR3 nucleotide sequence: TGTGCCAGCAGCCCCGCCGTCGGTGAGCAGTTCTTC. Translation: CASSPAVGEQFF.

This chain connects TRBV7-2 to TRBJ2-1, with TRBD2 matching 16 bases. The V gene's germline CDR1 is SGHTA and CDR2 FQGNSA. There are 18 residues in the CDR3. With V trimmed by 5 bases and J by 6 bases, 10 bases remained unmatched. The CDR3 DNA sequence: TGTGCCAGCAGCCCTGGGACTAGCGGGAGGGGTGGTGGCAATGAGCAGTTCTTC. Protein sequence: CASSPGTSGRGGGNEQFF.

The chain links TRBV30 to TRBJ2-7; D gene ambiguous. The CDR3 sequence is 13 residues long. V lost 2 bases and J lost 2, with 10 bases in between. CDR1 GTSNPN and CDR2 SVGIG come from the germline V gene (reference sequence). CDR3 nucleotide sequence: TGTGCCTGGAGTCTGGACGGAGCCTACGAGCAGTACTTC. This sequence encodes CAWSLDGAYEQYF.

The chain carries TRBV20-1 and TRBJ2-3; 13 bases align to TRBD2. Germline lookup yields CDR1 DFQATT and CDR2 SNEGSKA (reference sequence). With V trimmed by 3 bases and J by 6 bases, 18 bases remained unmatched. There are 19 residues in the CDR3. In DNA form, the CDR3 reads TGCAGTGCTAGGGCTCAATGGACTAGCGGGGGCCTTCCCCTGGATACGCAGTATTTT. Translated: CSARAQWTSGGLPLDTQYF.

This chain joins TRBV6-4 and TRBJ2-1; D is unresolved. Germline CDR1 MRHNA, CDR2 SNTAGT. V was pared by 0 bases and J by 6 bases, with 6 bases between. This CDR3 comprises 13 residues. The CDR3 loop reads CASSDSMGNEQFF. For the CDR3, the DNA is TGTGCCAGCAGTGACTCGATGGGCAATGAGCAGTTCTTC.